These 31 T cell receptor beta chains share one sample of origin, sequenced in a study of early T cells in non-severe SARS-CoV-2 infection. TCRdb used MiXCR to reprocess the 5' RACE reads, holding one entry per CDR3 protein. The sample lists some 80,000 distinct CDR3 sequences, roughly an eighth seen once, with approximately 7% in the top ten. Sequencing was done on a sample of whole blood. The origin of the receptors is an adult who was a healthcare worker with PCR-confirmed SARS-CoV-2 infection or an uninfected control (not recorded which).

This clonotype has ten or more counts. J is TRBJ2-1 and V is TRBV5-1, with D unresolved. The CDR3 spans 14 residues. Germline-derived CDR1 and CDR2 are SGHRS and YFSETQ. The ends were cut back, 0 bases at V and 6 bases at J, with 10 bases in the middle. CDR3: CASSLEVASNEQFF. The DNA for the CDR3 is TGCGCCAGCAGCTTGGAGGTTGCTAGCAATGAGCAGTTCTTC.

The chain has TRBV7-9 and TRBJ1-1; 7 positions agree with TRBD1. The CDR3 is 14 amino acids. Germline V gives CDR1 SEHNR, CDR2 FQNEAQ (reference sequence). J was trimmed by 3 bases and V by 5 bases; bases with no gene match: 6. The CDR3 here is CASSGRQGDTEAFF. CDR3 DNA sequence: TGTGCCAGCAGCGGGAGACAGGGCGACACTGAAGCTTTCTTT.

The V gene is TRBV4-3, the J gene TRBJ2-1; 7 bases match TRBD2. This CDR3 has 17 amino acids. V dropped 0 bases and J dropped 3; count of bases not matched to a gene: 8. Germline-derived CDR1 and CDR2 are LGHNA and YSLEER. CDR3 region: CASSQDIGAGNYNEQFF. The CDR3 DNA reads TGCGCCAGCAGCCAAGATATCGGAGCGGGGAACTACAATGAGCAGTTCTTC.

This clonotype was detected many times. The chain joins TRBV29-1 to TRBJ2-2; the D is unclear. CDR3 length equals 15 residues. The germline gives CDR1 SQVTM, CDR2 ANQGSEA. V was cut by 1 base and J by 0 bases, with 9 bases left in between. CDR3 residues: CSVEVERANTGELFF. As DNA, the CDR3 is TGCAGCGTTGAAGTCGAAAGGGCGAACACCGGGGAGCTGTTTTTT.

This clonotype was seen repeatedly, ten times or more. The genes are TRBV10-3 and TRBJ1-4; D remains unclear. V was shortened by 8 bases and J by 6 bases, with 13 bases between the two germline ends. The CDR3 is 13 amino acids. The germline V gene has CDR1 ENHRY and CDR2 SYGVKD. This chain's CDR3 is CAIARERDEKLFF. CDR3 DNA sequence: TGTGCCATCGCCCGGGAGCGAGATGAAAAACTGTTTTTT.

This clonotype appeared many times. The chain has TRBV5-1 and TRBJ2-3, with D perhaps TRBD2 (5 bases). Germline values: CDR1 SGHRS, CDR2 YFSETQ. The germline V and J ends were trimmed by 0 bases and 3 bases, with 14 bases remaining between them. The CDR3 loop spans 16 amino acids. This chain's CDR3 is CASSLDAGGITDTQYF. CDR3 DNA sequence: TGCGCCAGCAGCTTGGATGCGGGTGGGATTACAGATACGCAGTATTTT.

This clonotype turned up a few times. The chain combines TRBV20-1 with TRBJ2-3, with D possibly TRBD2 on 6 matching bases. CDR3 size: 13 residues. V shed 3 bases and J shed 5 bases, with 12 bases lying between them. The germline V gene encodes CDR1 DFQATT and CDR2 SNEGSKA (reference sequence). CDR3 loop: CSASGGVIDTQYF. The DNA of the CDR3 is TGCAGTGCTAGCGGGGGAGTCATAGATACGCAGTATTTT.

The chain employs TRBV21-1 and TRBJ2-7; TRBD1, as called in the table, went unchecked against the DNA. TRBV21-1 is a listed pseudogene. The CDR3 is made up of 18 amino acids. CDR3 DNA: TGCGCCAGCAGCTTACAAGCCGGGACAGGCCAAAACCCCTACGAGCAGTACTTC. It encodes CASSLQAGTGQNPYEQYF.

Many counts were recorded for this clonotype. The rearrangement joins TRBV6-2 or TRBV6-3 to TRBJ2-1, with 8 bases fitting TRBD2. The CDR3 extends over 16 amino acids. The germline V gene encodes CDR1 MNHEY and CDR2 SVGEGT. The ends lost 0 bases at V and 9 bases at J; junction bases unmatched: 10. CDR3 nucleotides: TGTGCCAGCAGTTACTCCCCCCTAGCGGGTCTGGGTGAGCAGTTCTTC. Its translation is CASSYSPLAGLGEQFF.

In its sample, this clonotype was seen a few times. This sequence joins TRBV5-1 and TRBJ2-7; TRBD2 aligns across 13 bases. Germline V gene sequence: CDR1 SGHRS, CDR2 YFSETQ. The CDR3 runs to 15 residues. Unmatched junction bases numbered 4, after V lost 3 bases and J lost 4 bases. CDR3 protein: CASSSGLAGPYEQYF. CDR3 DNA sequence: TGCGCCAGCAGCTCGGGACTAGCGGGACCTTACGAGCAGTACTTC.

This clonotype occurred many times. The gene calls are TRBV27 and TRBJ2-3, with D perhaps matching TRBD2 (5 bases). With 5 bases removed from V and 0 bases from J, the gap between germline ends came to 18 bases. Germline values: CDR1 MNHEY, CDR2 SMNVEV (reference sequence). The CDR3 extends over 17 amino acids. The CDR3 DNA reads TGTGCCAGCAGTGAGGGTTCGAGGACTTATAGCACAGATACGCAGTATTTT. Protein product: CASSEGSRTYSTDTQYF.

This clonotype was seen a few times. V gene TRBV7-9 combines with J gene TRBJ2-5; D is unresolved. The V and J ends lost 2 bases and 5 bases respectively, with 6 bases between them. Germline-derived CDR1 and CDR2 are SEHNR and FQNEAQ (reference sequence). This CDR3 region has 12 residues. CDR3 loop: CASSLRVETQYF. The CDR3 DNA reads as TGTGCCAGCAGCTTACGCGTGGAGACCCAGTACTTC.

Ten or more counts support this clonotype. The V call is TRBV7-2, the J call TRBJ2-7; D gene uncertain. The germline gives CDR1 SGHTA, CDR2 FQGNSA. The CDR3 contains 11 residues. Deletions cut 3 bases from V and 2 bases from J, with 2 bases between. CDR3 coding DNA: TGTGCCAGCAGCTTTGCCTACGAGCAGTACTTC. Residues: CASSFAYEQYF.

This sequence joins TRBV29-1 and TRBJ1-2, with 7 positions matching TRBD1. V was clipped by 7 bases and J by 3 bases; unmatched bases: 8. Germline-derived CDR1 and CDR2 are SQVTM and ANQGSEA. This CDR3 comprises 13 residues. Written as DNA, the CDR3 is TGCAGCGCCGACAGGGCAGTGGACTATGGCTACACCTTC. The encoded protein is CSADRAVDYGYTF.

This clonotype has a count of ten or more. This chain joins TRBV20-1 and TRBJ1-5, with D possibly matching TRBD1 (6 bases). The V gene lost 2 bases and the J gene lost 4 bases, with 18 bases spanning the gap. Germline V gives CDR1 DFQATT, CDR2 SNEGSKA (reference sequence). This CDR3 comprises 16 residues. The CDR3 reads CSARKPLTGPNQPQHF. CDR3 coding DNA: TGCAGTGCTAGAAAACCCCTGACAGGCCCGAATCAGCCCCAGCATTTT.

This clonotype appeared many times. The chain is built from TRBV18 and TRBJ2-2; the D gene is possibly TRBD2 (5 bases). This CDR3 is 14 amino acids long. Trimming took off 2 bases at V and 5 bases at J, with 9 bases between the two ends. The germline gives CDR1 KGHSH, CDR2 LQKENI. Written as DNA, the CDR3 is TGTGCCAGCTCACCATCACTAGGAACCGGGGAGCTGTTTTTT. It yields the protein CASSPSLGTGELFF.

In this sample, this clonotype turned up many times. The chain carries TRBV5-4 and TRBJ2-7; 7 bases fit TRBD2. CDR1 and CDR2 from the germline V gene are SGHNT and YYREEE (reference sequence). With 0 bases clipped from V and 0 bases from J, the junction kept 6 bases outside the gene matches. The CDR3 runs to 16 residues. The CDR3 sequence is CASSLAGAGISYEQYF. CDR3 bases: TGTGCCAGCAGCTTGGCCGGAGCGGGGATCTCCTACGAGCAGTACTTC. Drawing the rest from reference TRBV5-4 and TRBJ2-7, the complete variable domain is ETGVTQSPTHLIKTRGQQVTLRCSSQSGHNTVSWYQQALGQGPQFIFQYYREEENGRGNFPPRFSGLQFPNYSSELNVNALELDDSALYLCASSLAGAGISYEQYFGPGTRLTVT.

The rearrangement uses TRBV3-1 and TRBJ1-5, with a weak D call TRBD1 (6 bases). Germline-derived CDR1 and CDR2 are LGHDT and YNNKEL (reference sequence). The CDR3 runs 15 residues. Trimming took 0 bases from V and 6 from J, leaving 12 bases between them. The CDR3 nucleotides are TGTGCCAGCAGCCAAGATCGGGGGCTGGGTCAGCCCCAGCATTTT. Amino acid sequence: CASSQDRGLGQPQHF.

The V gene is TRBV27, the J gene TRBJ1-1; no reliable D call. Trimming took 3 bases from V and 4 from J, leaving 6 bases between them. From germline, CDR1 is MNHEY and CDR2 SMNVEV (reference sequence). There are 12 residues in the CDR3. The CDR3 DNA reads as TGTGCCAGCAGTTTCTCAGGCACTGAAGCTTTCTTT. As protein: CASSFSGTEAFF.

This clonotype was observed a few times. This sequence joins TRBV10-2 and TRBJ2-5, with D perhaps matching TRBD2 (5 bases). Germline lookup yields CDR1 WSHSY and CDR2 SAAADI. The V and J ends lost 4 bases and 7 bases respectively, with 13 bases between them. The CDR3 consists of 13 residues. This CDR3 reads CASSAGQEGTQYF. The CDR3 region has the DNA TGCGCCAGCAGTGCGGGCCAAGAGGGGACCCAGTACTTC.

There are a few counts of this clonotype. The V gene is TRBV14, the J gene TRBJ2-1, with TRBD1 as a possible D gene (5 bases). Per the germline V gene, CDR1 is SGHDN and CDR2 is FVKESK. The CDR3 runs to 14 residues. V lost 3 bases and J lost 6, with 12 bases in between. The CDR3 is CASSHSQGSNEQFF. In nucleotides, the CDR3 is TGTGCCAGCAGCCACAGCCAGGGTAGCAATGAGCAGTTCTTC.

This clonotype was seen only a few times. The CDR3 is CASSPNAGGPETQYF. The CDR3 DNA reads as TGTGCCAGCAGCCCCAATGCGGGAGGTCCAGAGACCCAGTACTTC. This rearrangement joins TRBV7-9 to TRBJ2-5; 8 positions agree with TRBD2. The junction had 9 bases not matched to a gene; V was cut back by 5 bases and J by 4 bases. The CDR3 length is 15 residues. CDR1 SEHNR and CDR2 FQNEAQ come from the germline V gene (reference sequence).

This clonotype was recorded many times. J is TRBJ1-2 and V is TRBV20-1; D is ambiguous. The germline CDR1 and CDR2 sequences are DFQATT and SNEGSKA (reference sequence). Trimming shortened V by 6 bases and J by 2 bases, and 7 bases separated the two germline ends. The CDR3 loop spans 11 amino acids. In nucleotides, the CDR3 is TGCAGTGCCACAACGAACTATGGCTACACCTTC. Protein sequence: CSATTNYGYTF.

The sample holds many counts of this clonotype. This chain joins TRBV11-2 and TRBJ2-7; TRBD2 matches 9 bases. The CDR3 extends over 17 amino acids. CDR1 is SGHAT, CDR2 FQNNGV, per germline. The V and J ends lost 1 base and 2 bases, in that order; junction bases with no gene match: 9. The CDR3 is CASSLGETSGLPYEQYF. Here the CDR3 DNA reads TGTGCCAGCAGCTTAGGAGAGACTAGCGGACTTCCCTACGAGCAGTACTTC.

This clonotype was detected many times. The chain uses TRBV6-5 and TRBJ1-1, with a weak D call TRBD1 (5 bases). V lost 6 bases, J lost 4 bases, and 24 bases lay in between. CDR1 and CDR2 (germline): MNHEY, SVGAGI. CDR3 length equals 17 residues. CDR3 amino acids: CASSEGDRWDPATEAFF. DNA of the CDR3: TGTGCCAGCAGCGAAGGAGACAGATGGGATCCTGCCACTGAAGCTTTCTTT.

This chain connects TRBV7-8 to TRBJ2-5; D not resolved. Germline V CDR1 and CDR2: SGHVS, FQNEAQ. Trimming shortened V by 5 bases and J by 0 bases, and 22 bases separated the two germline ends. This CDR3 has 18 residues. The CDR3, as DNA: TGTGCCAGCAGCCTGGGCCCCGGCACTCCATGGTACCAAGAGACCCAGTACTTC. Its protein product is CASSLGPGTPWYQETQYF.

The rearrangement uses TRBV6-2 or TRBV6-3 and TRBJ1-6; D call uncertain. V lost 7 bases and J lost 6, with 16 bases in between. The germline V gene has CDR1 MNHEY and CDR2 SVGEGT. The CDR3 extends over 15 amino acids. CDR3 DNA sequence: TGTGCCAGCAACCCGGACGCCTTTGGTAATTCACCCCTCCACTTT. Amino acids: CASNPDAFGNSPLHF.

This clonotype was picked up a small number of times. The chain is built from TRBV7-3 and TRBJ1-1; D possibly corresponds to TRBD1 (5 bases). V was shortened by 0 bases and J by 1 base, with 6 bases between the two germline ends. Germline CDR1 is SGHTA and CDR2 is FQGTGA. There are 14 residues in the CDR3. CDR3 residues: CASSLTRENTEAFF. Written as DNA, the CDR3 is TGTGCCAGCAGCTTAACCAGGGAGAACACTGAAGCTTTCTTT.

This clonotype was observed a handful of times. This chain uses TRBV4-3 with TRBJ2-3; TRBD2 matches at 8 bases. CDR3 length: 16 amino acids. Germline V lookup: CDR1 LGHNA, CDR2 YSLEER. Germline trimming cut 3 bases from V and 6 bases from J; bases unmatched to any gene: 11. The CDR3 DNA is TGCGCCAGCAGCCATAGGCTAGCGGGCGACGAGGATACGCAGTATTTT. The encoded protein is CASSHRLAGDEDTQYF.

This clonotype was found a few times. The genes are TRBV6-5 and TRBJ2-7; TRBD2 matches 7 bases. Germline V gene lookup returns CDR1 MNHEY and CDR2 SVGAGI. The V segment lost 4 bases and the J segment 0 bases; nucleotides outside the gene matches: 9. This CDR3 is built from 16 residues. CDR3 bases: TGTGCCAGCAGTTCCTTTAGCGGGCGATCCTCCTACGAGCAGTACTTC. Its translation: CASSSFSGRSSYEQYF.

This clonotype was seen a few times. The rearrangement uses TRBV20-1 and TRBJ2-7; D assignment may be TRBD1 or TRBD2 (5 bases each). CDR1 and CDR2 (germline): DFQATT, SNEGSKA (reference sequence). This CDR3 contains 13 residues. V lost 2 bases, J lost 2 bases, and 10 bases lay in between. CDR3 region: CSARSGATYEQYF. In DNA form, the CDR3 reads TGCAGTGCTAGATCCGGGGCCACCTACGAGCAGTACTTC.